These 16 T cell receptor beta chains were sequenced from one sample in a study of blood T cells in healthy people across ages. Next came a second PCR, run for about 6 to 12 cycles, which used a sample-barcoded 5' primer along with a J-beta primer mix. TCRdb re-analysed the 5' RACE reads in MiXCR, keeping a single row per CDR3 protein. The sample has about 1.4 million distinct CDR3 sequences, approximately 59% seen once. The material sequenced was blood. The receptors were sampled from a man younger than 35 in good health.

This clonotype was counted between two and nine times. V usage is TRBV5-1 and J usage is TRBJ2-1; TRBD2 might be the D (6 bases). Germline CDR1 and CDR2: SGHRS and YFSETQ. The V end was cut by 4 bases, the J end by 8 bases, with 28 bases between. The CDR3 contains 18 residues. The CDR3, as DNA: TGCGCCAGCAGCCGTCACAGCCTGGGGCGGGAATGGCCCGATGAGCAGTTCTTC. Its protein product is CASSRHSLGREWPDEQFF.

Comments on this clonotype: The junction and the germline gene differ at one end; a read error may be behind it. The rearrangement uses TRBV29-1 and TRBJ2-2; 7 positions agree with TRBD2. Germline assignment: CDR1 SQVTM and CDR2 ANQGSEA. The CDR3 is 12 residues long. The DNA for the CDR3 is TGTGCGCTAGGGGAGGGATCCGGGGAGCTGTTTTTT. Translation: CALGEGSGELFF.

This clonotype was detected a few times. The chain joins TRBV27 to TRBJ2-1; 11 nucleotides agree with TRBD2. Germline V CDR1 and CDR2: MNHEY, SMNVEV (reference sequence). Germline trimming cut 5 bases from V and 3 bases from J; bases unmatched to any gene: 3. This CDR3 has 15 residues. DNA for the CDR3: TGTGCCAGCAGTATCGGACTAGCGGGCTACAATGAGCAGTTCTTC. Its translation is CASSIGLAGYNEQFF.

This chain joins TRBV3-1 and TRBJ2-5; TRBD2 matches 12 bases. The J call may not be correct, given that the DNA end is closer to TRBJ2-7. This CDR3 is built from 16 residues. From germline, CDR1 is LGHDT and CDR2 YNNKEL (reference sequence). The CDR3 DNA is TGTGCCAGCAGCCCCACAGACCGACTAGCGGGAGACGAGCAGTACTTC. Protein: CASSPTDRLAGDEQYF.

J is TRBJ1-1 and V is TRBV12-3 or TRBV12-4; D uncertain. The length of the CDR3 is 12 residues. Trimming stripped 6 bases from V and 6 bases from J, with 11 bases between. In DNA, the CDR3 is TGTGCCAGCAGCCCCGAGGCAGCTGAAGCTTTCTTT. Residues: CASSPEAAEAFF.

The chain has TRBV7-2 and TRBJ2-1; 12 bases map to TRBD2. The CDR3 consists of 18 residues. Germline loops: CDR1 SGHTA, CDR2 FQGNSA. Unmatched junction bases numbered 9, after V lost 2 bases and J lost 4 bases. CDR3 residues: CASSLRTSGVRTYNEQFF. The CDR3 nucleotides are TGTGCCAGCAGCTTACGGACTAGCGGGGTACGAACTTACAATGAGCAGTTCTTC. The full variable domain, in which reference TRBV7-2 and TRBJ2-1 provide the parts outside the CDR3, is GAGVSQSPSNKVTEKGKDVELRCDPISGHTALYWYRQSLGQGLEFLIYFQGNSAPDKSGLPSDRFSAERTGGSVSTLTIQRTQQEDSAVYLCASSLRTSGVRTYNEQFFGPGTRLTVL.

About this clonotype itself: One end of the junction fails to match germline, which may point to a read error. The rearrangement links TRBV15 to TRBJ1-4, with a tentative D call TRBD1 (5 bases). The germline V gene encodes CDR1 LNHNV and CDR2 YYDKDF (reference sequence). The length of the CDR3 is 17 residues. The CDR3 spells CAISRGETAATNEKLFF. The DNA for the CDR3 is TGTGCCATCAGCAGAGGGGAGACGGCAGCAACTAATGAAAAACTGTTTTTT.

V gene TRBV7-9 combines with J gene TRBJ1-2; D not certain. The CDR3 is made up of 11 amino acids. Trimming took off 5 bases at V and 7 bases at J, with 8 bases between the two ends. Germline V CDR1 and CDR2: SEHNR, FQNEAQ (reference sequence). Here the CDR3 DNA reads TGTGCCAGCAGCGAGACGAGTGGCTACACCTTC. Translation: CASSETSGYTF.

This chain joins TRBV4-2 and TRBJ2-7, with D unclear. The germline gives CDR1 LGHNA, CDR2 YNFKEQ. The CDR3 length is 12 residues. Trimming stripped 7 bases from V and 2 bases from J, with 9 bases between. The CDR3 sequence: CASTDETYEQYF. The CDR3 nucleotides read TGTGCCAGCACCGACGAAACCTACGAGCAGTACTTC.

This clonotype was counted between two and nine times. V usage is TRBV4-3 and J usage is TRBJ2-7; TRBD2 aligns across 8 bases. The J call may be incorrect, as the DNA end agrees better with TRBJ2-5. CDR3 length equals 14 residues. CDR1 and CDR2 (germline): LGHNA, YSLEER. The CDR3 sequence: CASSQRGLAETQYF. The CDR3 region has the DNA TGCGCCAGCAGCCAACGAGGACTAGCAGAGACCCAGTACTTC.

V is TRBV7-8 and J is TRBJ2-5; 8 nucleotides agree with TRBD1. Germline V CDR1 and CDR2: SGHVS, FQNEAQ. The CDR3 runs to 15 residues. The V gene end was trimmed by 5 bases and the J gene end by 5 bases; junction bases not matched to a gene: 10. The DNA for the CDR3 is TGTGCCAGCAGCCCACTTACAGGGGGGTATGAGACCCAGTACTTC. Translating gives CASSPLTGGYETQYF.

This clonotype was picked up a small number of times. The V and J genes are TRBV29-1 and TRBJ2-7, with a possible D match to TRBD1 (6 bases). This CDR3 is 13 amino acids long. Trimming stripped 7 bases from V and 1 base from J, with 14 bases between. Germline CDR1 SQVTM, CDR2 ANQGSEA. CDR3 in DNA: TGCAGCGCCCAACCGACAGGTTCCTACGAGCAGTACTTC. Translation gives CSAQPTGSYEQYF.

The table lists this clonotype with many counts. J is TRBJ2-7 and V is TRBV4-2; TRBD1 is a possible D gene (7 bases). Trimming took off 0 bases at V and 2 bases at J, with 14 bases between the two ends. CDR3 length: 16 residues. Germline V gene lookup returns CDR1 LGHNA and CDR2 YNFKEQ. In DNA, the CDR3 is TGTGCCAGCAGCCAAGAAGGAGGGGACAGAGCCTACGAGCAGTACTTC. Protein product: CASSQEGGDRAYEQYF.

This clonotype has just a few counts. The chain couples TRBV29-1 to TRBJ2-1; no clear D gene. CDR1 is SQVTM, CDR2 ANQGSEA, per germline. There are 14 residues in the CDR3. Trimming stripped 7 bases from V and 0 bases from J, with 13 bases between. The CDR3 loop reads CSASPHSSYNEQFF. As DNA, the CDR3 is TGCAGCGCCTCCCCCCATAGCTCCTACAATGAGCAGTTCTTC.

The rearrangement uses TRBV20-1 and TRBJ2-5, with TRBD2 matching over 11 bases. Losses at the gene ends were 5 bases for V and 1 base for J; bases not matched to a gene: 9. In germline, CDR1 is DFQATT, CDR2 SNEGSKA (reference sequence). The CDR3 loop spans 16 amino acids. The CDR3 is CSAGYNSGRAQETQYF. CDR3 bases: TGCAGTGCTGGATATAATAGCGGGAGGGCCCAAGAGACCCAGTACTTC.

For this clonotype: This clone may be a read error of a much larger clone one base away. The rearrangement uses TRBV28 and TRBJ2-5; D not resolved. CDR3 length: 14 residues. Between the trimmed V and J ends, which lost 6 bases and 11 bases, there was a span of 22 bases. Looked up from germline, CDR1 is MDHEN and CDR2 is SYDVKM. The CDR3 nucleotides read TGTGCCAGCAGGTGGCTGGGGTCCTACAATGAGCAGTACTTC. The encoded protein is CASRWLGSYNEQYF.